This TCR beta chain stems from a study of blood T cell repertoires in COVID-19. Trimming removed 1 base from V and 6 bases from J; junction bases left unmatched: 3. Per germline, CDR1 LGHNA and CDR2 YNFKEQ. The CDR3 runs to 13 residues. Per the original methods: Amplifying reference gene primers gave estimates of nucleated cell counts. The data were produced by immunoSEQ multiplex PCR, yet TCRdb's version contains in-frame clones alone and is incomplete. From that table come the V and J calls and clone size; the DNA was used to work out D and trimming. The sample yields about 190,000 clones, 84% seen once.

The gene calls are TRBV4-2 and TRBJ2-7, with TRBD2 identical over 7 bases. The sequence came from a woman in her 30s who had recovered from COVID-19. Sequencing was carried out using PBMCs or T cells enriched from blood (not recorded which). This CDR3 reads CASSQGGGSEQYF. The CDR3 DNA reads TGTGCCAGCAGCCAAGGCGGCGGGAGCGAGCAGTACTTC.